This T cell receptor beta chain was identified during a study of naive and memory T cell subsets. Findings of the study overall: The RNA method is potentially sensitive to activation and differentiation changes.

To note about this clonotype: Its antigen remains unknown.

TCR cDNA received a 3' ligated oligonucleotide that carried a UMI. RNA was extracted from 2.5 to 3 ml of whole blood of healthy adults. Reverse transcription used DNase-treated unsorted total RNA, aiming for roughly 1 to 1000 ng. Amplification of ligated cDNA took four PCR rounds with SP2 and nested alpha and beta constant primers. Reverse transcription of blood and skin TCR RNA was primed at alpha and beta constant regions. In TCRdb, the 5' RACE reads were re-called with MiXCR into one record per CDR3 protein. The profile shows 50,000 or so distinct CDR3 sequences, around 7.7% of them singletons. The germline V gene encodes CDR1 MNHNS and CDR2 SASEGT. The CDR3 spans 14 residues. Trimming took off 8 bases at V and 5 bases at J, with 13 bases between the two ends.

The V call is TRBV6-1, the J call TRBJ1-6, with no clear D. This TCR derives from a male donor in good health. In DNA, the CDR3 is TGTGCCAGCTCCCCGCGGACGGATAATTCACCCCTCCACTTT. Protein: CASSPRTDNSPLHF.